This T cell receptor beta chain was sequenced during a study of T-cell memory formation after mild COVID-19. V was shortened by 6 bases and J by 3 bases, with 22 bases between the two germline ends. The CDR3 loop spans 16 amino acids. Looked up from germline, CDR1 is SGHRS and CDR2 is YFSETQ. TCRdb analysed the 5' RACE reads with MiXCR anew, one entry per CDR3 protein. The sample records about 470,000 distinct CDR3 sequences, about 20% being singletons. This clonotype was observed a few times. Material for sequencing was PBMCs or a T cell subset sorted from them (not recorded which). The V and J genes are TRBV5-1 and TRBJ2-7, with D uncertain. This clonotype was obtained from an adult woman who had mild COVID-19 (a few samples of this study predate the infection). Cell type and time point are not known. Written as DNA, the CDR3 is TGCGCCAGCAAACGGAATAGGCAGATGGGTCACTACGAGCAGTACTTC. Translating gives CASKRNRQMGHYEQYF.